The next 15 T cell receptor beta chains were all read from a single sample in a study of neurological immune-mediated disorders. TCRdb itself ran the 5' RACE reads through MiXCR, one entry per CDR3 protein. This sample has about 66,000 distinct CDR3 sequences, with nearly 3.5% found just once. The sample comprised PBMCs. The receptors were gathered from a man aged 40-49 years with multiple sclerosis.

This clonotype was seen repeatedly, ten times or more. CDR3 amino acids: CSATSGTTMPQYF. Written as DNA, the CDR3 is TGCAGTGCCACATCCGGGACTACCATGCCCCAGTACTTC. The rearrangement uses TRBV20-1 and TRBJ2-5, with TRBD2 identical over 7 bases. Trimming took 6 bases from V and 9 from J; bases not matched to a gene: 13. Germline V gene lookup returns CDR1 DFQATT and CDR2 SNEGSKA (reference sequence). The CDR3 is 13 residues long.

This rearrangement joins TRBV3-1 to TRBJ2-2; unclear D gene. Germline CDR1 is LGHDT and CDR2 is YNNKEL (reference sequence). This CDR3 has 13 amino acids. Deletions cut 0 bases from V and 7 bases from J, with 6 bases between. The CDR3 DNA sequence: TGTGCCAGCAGCCAAGATAGTAGCGGGGAGCTGTTTTTT. Protein: CASSQDSSGELFF.

This clonotype was seen repeatedly, ten times or more. The chain is built from TRBV20-1 and TRBJ1-1, with a possible D match to TRBD1 (6 bases). Germline lookup yields CDR1 DFQATT and CDR2 SNEGSKA (reference sequence). The V and J ends lost 5 bases and 5 bases respectively, with 18 bases between them. CDR3 length: 14 residues. The CDR3 DNA is TGCAGTGCTCGGGACATGAGGGGGAGGACTGAAGCTTTCTTT. It yields the protein CSARDMRGRTEAFF.

This clonotype has a count of ten or more. This chain joins TRBV12-3 or TRBV12-4 and TRBJ2-7; D might be TRBD2 (5 bases). V was pared by 2 bases and J by 7 bases, with 9 bases between. The CDR3 sequence is 12 residues long. CDR3 sequence: CASSLNSDEQYF. As DNA, the CDR3 is TGTGCCAGCAGTTTAAATAGCGATGAGCAGTACTTC.

In its sample, this clonotype was seen many times. The chain combines TRBV5-6 with TRBJ2-5; TRBD2 agrees at 11 bases. The junction had 10 bases not matched to a gene; V was cut back by 4 bases and J by 5 bases. Germline V lookup: CDR1 SGHDT, CDR2 YYEEEE. The CDR3 covers 16 residues. The DNA of the CDR3 is TGTGCCAGCAGCACCTACTTAGCGGGGGGGCGTGAGACCCAGTACTTC. This translates into CASSTYLAGGRETQYF. Using reference TRBV5-6 and TRBJ2-5 for the parts outside the CDR3, the full variable domain is DAGVTQSPTHLIKTRGQQVTLRCSPKSGHDTVSWYQQALGQGPQFIFQYYEEEERQRGNFPDRFSGHQFPNYSSELNVNALLLGDSALYLCASSTYLAGGRETQYFGPGTRLLVL.

This clonotype has ten or more counts. The chain recombines TRBV12-3 or TRBV12-4 with TRBJ2-7; tentative D call: TRBD2 (5 bases). CDR3 length: 14 amino acids. Trimming shortened V by 2 bases and J by 6 bases, and 14 bases separated the two germline ends. The CDR3 loop is CASSLKEGPLEQYF. In nucleotides, the CDR3 is TGTGCCAGCAGTTTAAAAGAGGGCCCTCTCGAGCAGTACTTC.

The table lists this clonotype with many counts. The chain uses TRBV5-1 and TRBJ2-7, with D perhaps matching TRBD1 or TRBD2 (6 bases each). The CDR3 contains 15 residues. Trimming removed 6 bases at V and 3 bases at J, with 19 bases between. Germline CDR1 is SGHRS and CDR2 is YFSETQ. This CDR3 is CASTRWDWGHYEQYF. As DNA, the CDR3 is TGCGCCAGCACTCGGTGGGACTGGGGGCACTACGAGCAGTACTTC.

Ten or more counts support this clonotype. This rearrangement joins TRBV20-1 to TRBJ2-1, with D tentatively TRBD2 (5 bases). CDR3 length: 14 amino acids. V lost 1 base, J lost 10 bases, and 17 bases lay in between. The germline gives CDR1 DFQATT, CDR2 SNEGSKA (reference sequence). CDR3 residues: CSARARTGLGEQFF. The DNA of the CDR3 is TGCAGTGCTAGAGCCCGAACTGGACTGGGAGAGCAGTTCTTC.

This clonotype was counted ten times or more. V gene TRBV5-1 combines with J gene TRBJ1-2; 8 bases match TRBD1. J lost 4 bases, V lost 1 base, and 9 bases had no gene match. The CDR3 sequence is 16 residues long. Germline assignment: CDR1 SGHRS and CDR2 YFSETQ. The CDR3 DNA follows: TGCGCCAGCAGCTTGTCGCAGGGGGCCTCCCCCTATGGCTACACCTTC. Its translation is CASSLSQGASPYGYTF.

This clonotype came up a few times. Since a much larger clone is just one base distant, this may be a read error. The V and J genes are TRBV5-1 and TRBJ1-1; TRBD1 matches 7 bases. CDR1 is SGHRS and CDR2 is YFSETQ in the germline V gene. The CDR3 is made up of 15 amino acids. With 2 bases clipped from V and 7 bases from J, the junction kept 11 bases outside the gene matches. In nucleotides, the CDR3 is TGCGCCAGCAGCTTAAACACCAAGGGGGCAGGTGAAGCTTTCTTT. Amino acids: CASSLNTKGAGEAFF.

This clonotype was seen ten or more times. The genes are TRBV20-1 and TRBJ2-7; TRBD2 is a possible D gene (6 bases). Trimming took off 4 bases at V and 1 base at J, with 17 bases between the two ends. CDR1 and CDR2 (germline): DFQATT, SNEGSKA (reference sequence). The CDR3 extends over 15 amino acids. CDR3 protein: CSATSSFGGSYEQYF. The CDR3, as DNA: TGCAGTGCTACGTCTTCTTTTGGGGGGTCCTACGAGCAGTACTTC.

By sample share, this clonotype is medium-sized. J is TRBJ2-7 and V is TRBV20-1; possible D gene TRBD1, 6 bases. V was clipped by 4 bases and J by 2 bases, with 15 bases between them. CDR1 is DFQATT, CDR2 SNEGSKA, per germline (reference sequence). There are 14 residues in the CDR3. The CDR3 coding sequence is TGCAGTGCTACATCCAGGGGCCACACCTACGAGCAGTACTTC. This gives the protein CSATSRGHTYEQYF.

This clonotype has ten or more counts. This chain uses TRBV5-1 with TRBJ1-2, with a tentative D call TRBD1 (5 bases). Trimming cost V 0 bases and J 3 bases, with 9 bases left between them. The CDR3 consists of 14 residues. Germline V gene data show CDR1 as SGHRS and CDR2 as YFSETQ. CDR3 nucleotide sequence: TGCGCCAGCAGCTTGGGTGGACAAGACTATGGCTACACCTTC. This gives the protein CASSLGGQDYGYTF.

The sample holds many counts of this clonotype. The chain uses TRBV20-1 and TRBJ2-1, with TRBD2 matching 10 bases. The CDR3 runs 15 residues. V was pared by 1 base and J by 4 bases, with 4 bases of the junction left unmatched. CDR1 is DFQATT, CDR2 SNEGSKA, per germline (reference sequence). The CDR3: CSARVLAGGYNEQFF. In nucleotides, the CDR3 is TGCAGTGCTAGAGTTTTAGCGGGAGGTTACAATGAGCAGTTCTTC.

This clonotype was detected ten times or more. This sequence joins TRBV20-1 and TRBJ2-1; possible D gene TRBD2, 6 bases. V dropped 1 base and J dropped 2 bases, with 12 bases sitting between them. This CDR3 comprises 15 residues. Looked up from germline, CDR1 is DFQATT and CDR2 is SNEGSKA (reference sequence). The CDR3 region is CSARVLSGTYNEQFF. The CDR3 bases are TGCAGTGCTAGAGTTCTTAGCGGAACCTACAATGAGCAGTTCTTC.